Listed below are T cell receptor beta chains from one sample, sequenced in a study of blood T cell repertoires in COVID-19. Clones were read by immunoSEQ multiplex PCR, and TCRdb kept only the in-frame ones, dropping some. The data contain around 260,000 clones, around nine tenths of them singletons. Sequencing input: peripheral blood. The receptors were sampled from a woman in her sixties or seventies with COVID-19, enrolled during active disease. Both conserved end residues are part of each CDR3. The D gene is left open where the match is weak. Where a row states a size, it is once, few, many or the class of an expanded clone; other rows omit it.

>TRBD1|-|TRBV28|TRBJ1-2
CASSPRRGHGYTF
TGTGCCAGCAGCCCCCGGAGGGGGCATGGCTACACCTTC
>-|few|TRBV3-1/TRBV3-2|TRBJ1-4
CASSQGGLFNEKLFF
TGTGCCAGCAGCCAAGGTGGGCTATTTAATGAAAAACTGTTTTTT
>-|once|TRBV27|TRBJ1-4
CASSFRASNEKLFF
TGTGCCAGCAGCTTCAGGGCCTCTAATGAAAAACTGTTTTTT
>TRBD2|once|TRBV11-2|TRBJ2-2
CASSFRTSGLGELFF
TGTGCCAGCAGCTTTCGGACTAGCGGACTCGGGGAGCTGTTTTTT
>TRBD1|-|TRBV4-1|TRBJ2-7
CASSQGQGSWREQYF
TGCGCCAGCAGCCAGGGACAGGGAAGCTGGCGCGAGCAGTACTTC
>-|-|TRBV5-1|TRBJ1-6
CASTTVNSPLHF
TGCGCCAGCACAACGGTGAATTCACCCCTCCACTTT
>-|-|TRBV7-2|TRBJ1-3
CASSQGNPGNTIYF
TGTGCCAGCAGCCAGGGGAATCCTGGAAACACCATATATTTT
>TRBD2|-|TRBV7-2|TRBJ2-1
CASSLSALAGAWGNEQFF
TGTGCCAGCAGCTTAAGCGCCCTTGCGGGAGCCTGGGGAAACGAGCAGTTCTTC
>TRBD1|-|TRBV6-5|TRBJ2-7
CASSYSGTGGMYEQYF
TGTGCCAGCAGTTATTCCGGGACAGGGGGCATGTACGAGCAGTACTTC
>-|-|TRBV7-6|TRBJ2-1
CASSPRDYNEQFF
TGTGCCAGCAGCCCACGGGACTACAATGAGCAGTTCTTC
>-|-|TRBV28|TRBJ2-2
CASRLSLASGELFF
TGTGCCAGCCGTCTAAGTCTAGCCTCGGGGGAGCTGTTTTTT
>-|-|TRBV5-6|TRBJ1-2
CASSFWQGRVNYGYTF
TGTGCCAGCAGCTTTTGGCAGGGGCGAGTTAACTATGGCTACACCTTC
>TRBD1|-|TRBV5-1|TRBJ1-4
CASSTDRGLGKLFF
TGCGCCAGCAGCACCGACAGGGGGCTTGGAAAACTGTTTTTT
>-|once|TRBV6-5|TRBJ1-2
CASSYSSDYGYTF
TGTGCCAGCAGTTACTCGTCAGACTATGGCTACACCTTC
>-|-|TRBV19|TRBJ1-1
CASTLPNTEAFF
TGTGCCAGTACACTGCCGAACACTGAAGCTTTCTTT
>-|-|TRBV2|TRBJ1-1
CASSEDEGMNTEAFF
TGTGCCAGCAGTGAGGATGAGGGTATGAACACTGAAGCTTTCTTT
>-|-|TRBV11-3|TRBJ2-1
CASSLDYGGRRNEQFF
TGTGCCAGCAGCTTAGATTATGGAGGGAGGAGGAATGAGCAGTTCTTC
>TRBD1|-|TRBV6-5|TRBJ2-2
CASSPRQGGRLELFF
TGTGCCAGCAGTCCAAGACAGGGTGGGCGGCTGGAGCTGTTTTTT
>-|-|TRBV7-8|TRBJ2-3
CASSLVVRASTDTQYF
TGTGCCAGCAGCTTAGTGGTGCGGGCTAGCACAGATACGCAGTATTTT
>TRBD1|-|TRBV5-1|TRBJ1-1
CASSGTGRGHTEAFF
TGCGCCAGCAGCGGCACGGGCAGGGGGCACACTGAAGCTTTCTTT
>TRBD2|-|TRBV30|TRBJ2-6
CAWGREGLNSGANVLTF
TGTGCCTGGGGCCGGGAGGGGCTAAACTCTGGGGCCAACGTCCTGACTTTC
>-|few|TRBV6-6|TRBJ2-7
CASSPPGAAYEQYF
TGTGCCAGCAGTCCCCCTGGGGCAGCCTACGAGCAGTACTTC
>TRBD2|few|TRBV19|TRBJ2-1
CASTFSGLAPNEQFF
TGTGCCAGTACTTTTTCGGGACTAGCCCCCAATGAGCAGTTCTTC
>-|-|TRBV18|TRBJ1-2
CASSPGQNYGYTF
TGTGCCAGCTCACCGGGGCAGAACTATGGCTACACCTTC
>TRBD1|-|TRBV19|TRBJ1-5
CASSAGQVLGWNQPQHF
TGTGCCAGTAGTGCGGGACAGGTACTGGGGTGGAATCAGCCCCAGCATTTT
>-|-|TRBV7-9|TRBJ1-5
CASSLAGNSNQPQHF
TGTGCCAGCAGCTTAGCCGGTAATAGCAATCAGCCCCAGCATTTT
>-|-|TRBV19|TRBJ1-4
CASSPRGTTNEKLFF
TGTGCCAGTAGTCCCCGAGGGACAACTAATGAAAAACTGTTTTTT
>-|few|TRBV28|TRBJ2-2
CASSHRNTGELFF
TGTGCCAGCAGCCACAGGAACACCGGGGAGCTGTTTTTT
>TRBD2|-|TRBV18|TRBJ2-1
CASSLRRGGNNEQFF
TGTGCCAGCTCACTCCGGCGGGGGGGAAACAATGAGCAGTTCTTC
>TRBD1|-|TRBV30|TRBJ2-6
CAWSAGTAGANVLTF
TGTGCCTGGAGCGCCGGGACAGCTGGGGCCAACGTCCTGACTTTC
>-|-|TRBV28|TRBJ2-2
CASSNGQIATNTGELFF
TGTGCCAGCAGTAACGGACAGATAGCAACGAACACCGGGGAGCTGTTTTTT
>-|-|TRBV30|TRBJ1-6
CAWSVSPRDSPLHF
TGTGCCTGGAGTGTGTCGCCCCGGGATTCACCCCTCCACTTT